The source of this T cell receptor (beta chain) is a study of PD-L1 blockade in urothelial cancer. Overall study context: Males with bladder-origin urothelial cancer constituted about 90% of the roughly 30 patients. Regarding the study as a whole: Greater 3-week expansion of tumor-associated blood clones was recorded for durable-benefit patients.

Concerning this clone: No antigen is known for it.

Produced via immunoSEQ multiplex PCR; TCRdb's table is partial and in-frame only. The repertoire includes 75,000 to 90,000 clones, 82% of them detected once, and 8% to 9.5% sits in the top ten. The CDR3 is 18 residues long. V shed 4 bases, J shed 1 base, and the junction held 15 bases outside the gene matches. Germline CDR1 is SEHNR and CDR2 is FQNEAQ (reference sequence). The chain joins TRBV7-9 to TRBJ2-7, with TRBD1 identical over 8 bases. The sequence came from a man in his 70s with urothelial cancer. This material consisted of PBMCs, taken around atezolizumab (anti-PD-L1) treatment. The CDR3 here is CASSSPGQGIRGSYEQYF. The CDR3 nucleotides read TGTGCCAGCAGCTCACCCGGACAGGGCATTCGTGGGTCCTACGAGCAGTACTTC. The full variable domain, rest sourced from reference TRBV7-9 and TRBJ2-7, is DTGVSQNPRHKITKRGQNVTFRCDPISEHNRLYWYRQTLGQGPEFLTYFQNEAQLEKSRLLSDRFSAERPKGSFSTLEIQRTEQGDSAMYLCASSSPGQGIRGSYEQYFGPGTRLTVT.